The 25 T cell receptor beta chains below all came from one sample that was sequenced in a study of cytomegalovirus exposure and HLA in healthy donors. The PCR had 60 Vbeta and 13 Jbeta primers. Sequencing was performed with immunoSEQ multiplex PCR; in TCRdb, only in-frame clones are kept and a portion is missing. The sample contains fewer than 200,000 clones, approximately 80% of which appear only once. Sequencing used PBMCs. The origin of the receptors is a woman between 25 and 40 years old in good health and CMV-seropositive.

The chain couples TRBV30 to TRBJ2-2, with D maybe TRBD1 (6 bases). V was pared by 4 bases and J by 7 bases, with 16 bases between. This CDR3 has 14 amino acids. Germline loops: CDR1 GTSNPN, CDR2 SVGIG (reference sequence). The CDR3 DNA sequence: TGTGCCTGGACCCGGACAGCAAGACACGGGGAGCTGTTTTTT. Amino acids: CAWTRTARHGELFF.

The chain recombines TRBV29-1 with TRBJ1-5, with 8 bases fitting TRBD1. Trimming removed 4 bases from V and 7 bases from J; junction bases left unmatched: 9. CDR3 length equals 14 residues. CDR1 is SQVTM and CDR2 is ANQGSEA in the germline V gene. The DNA for the CDR3 is TGCAGCGTTGCGAGACAGGGGTCGGGGCAGCCCCAGCATTTT. This codes for CSVARQGSGQPQHF.

The chain couples TRBV7-3 to TRBJ1-1; D gene uncertain. Trimming stripped 3 bases from V and 3 bases from J, with 8 bases between. Germline values: CDR1 SGHTA, CDR2 FQGTGA. The length of the CDR3 is 13 residues. The DNA for the CDR3 is TGTGCCAGCAGCTTTAGTAGCCACACTGAAGCTTTCTTT. Translated: CASSFSSHTEAFF. Based on the CDR3 plus reference TRBV7-3 and TRBJ1-1, the full variable domain is GAGVSQTPSNKVTEKGKYVELRCDPISGHTALYWYRQSLGQGPEFLIYFQGTGAADDSGLPNDRFFAVRPEGSVSTLKIQRTERGDSAVYLCASSFSSHTEAFFGQGTRLTVV.

The genes are TRBV2 and TRBJ2-5; D gene unclear. From germline, CDR1 is SNHLY and CDR2 FYNNEI. Trimming took 5 bases from V and 4 from J, leaving 5 bases between them. This CDR3 spans 11 amino acids. This chain's CDR3 is CASSSRETQYF. CDR3 DNA sequence: TGTGCCAGCAGTTCTCGAGAGACCCAGTACTTC.

This chain connects TRBV15 to TRBJ1-1; D may be TRBD1 (5 bases). V was trimmed by 2 bases and J by 5 bases, leaving 21 bases between them. Germline loops: CDR1 LNHNV, CDR2 YYDKDF (reference sequence). The CDR3 runs 17 residues. The CDR3: CATSRRLGTSWETEAFF. CDR3 DNA: TGTGCCACCAGCAGAAGGTTGGGGACTTCCTGGGAGACTGAAGCTTTCTTT. Based on the CDR3 plus reference TRBV15 and TRBJ1-1, the full variable domain is DAMVIQNPRYQVTQFGKPVTLSCSQTLNHNVMYWYQQKSSQAPKLLFHYYDKDFNNEADTPDNFQSRRPNTSFCFLDIRSPGLGDTAMYLCATSRRLGTSWETEAFFGQGTRLTVV.

The V and J genes are TRBV11-2 and TRBJ2-5; D gene uncertain. With 3 bases removed from V and 0 bases from J, the gap between germline ends came to 8 bases. CDR1 and CDR2 (germline): SGHAT, FQNNGV. The CDR3 consists of 14 residues. This CDR3 is CASSFSFYQETQYF. Written as DNA, the CDR3 is TGTGCCAGCAGCTTTTCGTTTTACCAAGAGACCCAGTACTTC.

V gene TRBV28 combines with J gene TRBJ1-2; D possibly corresponds to TRBD1 (6 bases). The CDR3 runs 16 residues. Germline V gene sequence: CDR1 MDHEN, CDR2 SYDVKM. Trimming removed 5 bases from V and 0 bases from J, with 16 bases in between. The CDR3: CASSPPGVQSNYGYTF. Here the CDR3 DNA reads TGTGCCAGCAGTCCGCCAGGGGTTCAATCTAACTATGGCTACACCTTC.

The table lists this clone with a few counts. This sequence joins TRBV9 and TRBJ2-3; perhaps TRBD2 as D (6 bases). The CDR3 has 14 amino acids. The V gene's germline CDR1 is SGDLS and CDR2 YYNGEE. Trimming cost V 2 bases and J 4 bases, with 11 bases left between them. This CDR3 is CASSVRLVSDTQYF. In DNA form, the CDR3 reads TGTGCCAGCAGCGTTCGACTAGTCTCAGATACGCAGTATTTT. The whole variable domain, filled in from reference TRBV9 and TRBJ2-3, reads DSGVTQTPKHLITATGQRVTLRCSPRSGDLSVYWYQQSLDQGLQFLIQYYNGEERAKGNILERFSAQQFPDLHSELNLSSLELGDSALYFCASSVRLVSDTQYFGPGTRLTVL.

This clone was observed a single time. The chain couples TRBV5-1 to TRBJ1-3; tentatively, D is TRBD1 (5 bases). The CDR3 runs 15 residues. Trimming took off 4 bases at V and 0 bases at J, with 11 bases between the two ends. The V gene's germline CDR1 is SGHRS and CDR2 YFSETQ. Here the CDR3 DNA reads TGCGCCAGCAGCCCCTATACAGGCTCTGGAAACACCATATATTTT. It translates to CASSPYTGSGNTIYF.

The CDR3 loop reads CASSLASVNYEQYF. CDR3 in DNA: TGTGCCAGCAGCTTAGCTAGCGTCAACTACGAGCAGTACTTC. The V call is TRBV7-2, the J call TRBJ2-7, with D perhaps TRBD2 (5 bases). The germline V gene has CDR1 SGHTA and CDR2 FQGNSA. CDR3 length equals 14 residues. Trimming shortened V by 0 bases and J by 3 bases, and 9 bases separated the two germline ends. Drawing the rest from reference TRBV7-2 and TRBJ2-7, the complete variable domain is GAGVSQSPSNKVTEKGKDVELRCDPISGHTALYWYRQSLGQGLEFLIYFQGNSAPDKSGLPSDRFSAERTGGSVSTLTIQRTQQEDSAVYLCASSLASVNYEQYFGPGTRLTVT.

The chain carries TRBV7-2 and TRBJ2-1; D possibly corresponds to TRBD1 (6 bases). The CDR3 spans 18 residues. Germline lookup yields CDR1 SGHTA and CDR2 FQGNSA. Trimming pared 7 bases from V and 4 bases from J, leaving 26 bases between. CDR3 bases: TGTGCCAGCACCAGACGGAGAGGGGACAAGGGGGTGTACAATGAGCAGTTCTTC. Translated: CASTRRRGDKGVYNEQFF. The full variable domain, in which reference TRBV7-2 and TRBJ2-1 provide the parts outside the CDR3, is GAGVSQSPSNKVTEKGKDVELRCDPISGHTALYWYRQSLGQGLEFLIYFQGNSAPDKSGLPSDRFSAERTGGSVSTLTIQRTQQEDSAVYLCASTRRRGDKGVYNEQFFGPGTRLTVL.

The gene calls are TRBV9 and TRBJ2-7; 9 bases match TRBD1. Trimming at V came to 3 bases and at J to 6 bases, leaving 1 base not matched to a gene. This CDR3 is built from 12 residues. Germline loops: CDR1 SGDLS, CDR2 YYNGEE. The CDR3 sequence: CASSGTGAEQYF. The CDR3 DNA reads TGTGCCAGCAGCGGGACAGGGGCCGAGCAGTACTTC.

In this sample, this clone turned up once. V is TRBV28 and J is TRBJ2-7; TRBD1 matches 8 bases. CDR3 length: 14 amino acids. Germline trimming cut 8 bases from V and 7 bases from J; bases unmatched to any gene: 13. Per the germline V gene, CDR1 is MDHEN and CDR2 is SYDVKM. Written as DNA, the CDR3 is TGTGCCAGCGCCTACGGAGGGACAGGAGGGGAGCAGTACTTC. It specifies CASAYGGTGGEQYF.

The V gene is TRBV19, the J gene TRBJ2-7, with 10 bases identical to TRBD1. Germline CDR1 is LNHDA and CDR2 is SQIVND (reference sequence). There are 15 residues in the CDR3. V lost 4 bases and J lost 5; bases outside the gene matches: 8. This CDR3 is CASSTRDRGWDEQYF. The CDR3 DNA sequence: TGTGCCAGTAGTACCCGGGACAGGGGCTGGGACGAGCAGTACTTC.

The CDR3 sequence is CASNRDRSYNEQFF. CDR3 sequence (DNA): TGTGCCAGCAACCGGGACAGGTCCTACAATGAGCAGTTCTTC. The chain recombines TRBV7-8 with TRBJ2-1, with TRBD1 matching over 8 bases. V lost 7 bases to trimming and J lost 1 base; unmatched junction nucleotides: 3. The germline gives CDR1 SGHVS, CDR2 FQNEAQ. The CDR3 runs to 14 residues.

J is TRBJ2-3 and V is TRBV7-2, with 7 bases that match TRBD1. This CDR3 has 14 amino acids. Germline assignment: CDR1 SGHTA and CDR2 FQGNSA. Losses at the gene ends were 6 bases for V and 0 bases for J; bases not matched to a gene: 3. This chain's CDR3 is CASRKGASTDTQYF. CDR3 DNA sequence: TGTGCCAGCAGGAAGGGGGCGAGCACAGATACGCAGTATTTT. Using reference TRBV7-2 and TRBJ2-3 for the parts outside the CDR3, the full variable domain is GAGVSQSPSNKVTEKGKDVELRCDPISGHTALYWYRQSLGQGLEFLIYFQGNSAPDKSGLPSDRFSAERTGGSVSTLTIQRTQQEDSAVYLCASRKGASTDTQYFGPGTRLTVL.

This chain connects TRBV13 to TRBJ1-4; D gene unclear. With 0 bases removed from V and 7 bases from J, the gap between germline ends came to 12 bases. Germline CDR1 reads PRHDT; CDR2 reads FYEKMQ (reference sequence). CDR3 size: 15 residues. This CDR3 is CASSLGPVWSEKLFF. The CDR3 DNA reads as TGTGCCAGCAGCTTAGGACCGGTGTGGAGTGAAAAACTGTTTTTT.

This clone was counted a few times. The V call is TRBV7-9, the J call TRBJ1-2, with D maybe TRBD1 (6 bases). V was pared by 1 base and J by 5 bases, with 14 bases between. This CDR3 spans 15 amino acids. Germline CDR1 SEHNR, CDR2 FQNEAQ (reference sequence). CDR3 sequence: CASSLVFGTSYGYTF. CDR3 sequence (DNA): TGTGCCAGCAGCTTAGTCTTCGGGACAAGTTATGGCTACACCTTC.

V gene TRBV6-1 combines with J gene TRBJ1-2, with 7 bases matching TRBD1. The V segment lost 5 bases and the J segment 9 bases; nucleotides outside the gene matches: 6. Per the germline V gene, CDR1 is MNHNS and CDR2 is SASEGT. The CDR3 contains 12 residues. Here the CDR3 reads CASSQGTVSYTF. The CDR3 DNA is TGTGCCAGCAGTCAGGGGACAGTTAGCTACACCTTC.

In this sample, this clone turned up once. The V call is TRBV21-1, the J call TRBJ2-3; the table calls TRBD1, which could not be checked here. TRBV21-1 is a pseudogene. The CDR3 is 15 residues long. The CDR3 sequence: CASRLTGPSTDTQYF. CDR3 DNA sequence: TGTGCCAGCCGCTTGACAGGACCTAGCACAGATACGCAGTATTTT.

This sequence joins TRBV5-1 and TRBJ1-2; no reliable D call. Trimming took off 0 bases at V and 5 bases at J, with 14 bases between the two ends. CDR1 and CDR2 (germline): SGHRS, YFSETQ. This CDR3 contains 15 residues. This CDR3 reads CASSLGETLLYGYTF. The CDR3, as DNA: TGCGCCAGCAGCTTGGGAGAAACCCTCCTATATGGCTACACCTTC.

V and J are TRBV7-2 and TRBJ2-1, with 7 bases that match TRBD1. Germline loops: CDR1 SGHTA, CDR2 FQGNSA. The V and J ends lost 5 bases and 4 bases, in that order; junction bases with no gene match: 11. CDR3 length: 16 amino acids. In nucleotides, the CDR3 is TGTGCCAGCAGCCGACAGGGTGTGGAGGAGTACAATGAGCAGTTCTTC. Translating gives CASSRQGVEEYNEQFF.

Note on this clone: The germline gene is not matched at one end of the junction; a read error may be the cause. CDR3 residues: CSAGFLTGNF. CDR3 DNA sequence: TGCAGTGCTGGTTTCCTGACAGGGAACTTT. The J gene is TRBJ1-1, the V gene TRBV20-1; 7 bases map to TRBD1. Germline loops: CDR1 DFQATT, CDR2 SNEGSKA (reference sequence). The CDR3 has 10 residues.

The chain recombines TRBV27 with TRBJ2-1, with 10 bases aligning to TRBD2. CDR3 length: 16 amino acids. CDR1 and CDR2 from the germline V gene are MNHEY and SMNVEV (reference sequence). Trimming took 2 bases from V and 4 from J; bases not matched to a gene: 5. The CDR3 reads CASSLLGLAAYNEQFF. The CDR3 nucleotides are TGTGCCAGCAGTTTACTAGGACTAGCGGCGTACAATGAGCAGTTCTTC.

The chain employs TRBV7-2 and TRBJ2-5, with 7 bases identical to TRBD2. V shed 5 bases and J 0 bases; nucleotides not matched to a gene: 3. The CDR3 sequence is 14 residues long. Germline-derived CDR1 and CDR2 are SGHTA and FQGNSA. The CDR3 DNA reads as TGTGCCAGCAGCCGGGGGGTATACCAAGAGACCCAGTACTTC. Its translation: CASSRGVYQETQYF.